This TCR beta chain comes out of a study of cytomegalovirus exposure and HLA in healthy donors. Study results and limitations: Earlier findings revealed that most TCR beta V segments proved productive either about 87% or about 30% of the time. The study recorded 160 or so TCR beta chains that were cytomegalovirus-associated.

The length of the CDR3 is 14 residues. The V gene's germline CDR1 is SNHLY and CDR2 FYNNEI. The V gene lost 4 bases and the J gene lost 8 bases, with 15 bases spanning the gap. This clone has a handful of counts. As yet, its antigen is unknown. Vbeta (60) and Jbeta (13) primers were used in the PCR. Assay used: immunoSEQ multiplex PCR; TCRdb lists only in-frame clones, some missing. The table includes 130,000 to 150,000 clones, about 76% detected once. The sequence was obtained from a female donor in good health and CMV-seronegative. Source material: PBMCs. The rearrangement joins TRBV2 to TRBJ1-3; maybe TRBD1 (5 bases). The CDR3 protein is CASSVSWTSDTIYF. The CDR3 DNA sequence: TGTGCCAGCAGTGTATCTTGGACAAGCGACACCATATATTTT.